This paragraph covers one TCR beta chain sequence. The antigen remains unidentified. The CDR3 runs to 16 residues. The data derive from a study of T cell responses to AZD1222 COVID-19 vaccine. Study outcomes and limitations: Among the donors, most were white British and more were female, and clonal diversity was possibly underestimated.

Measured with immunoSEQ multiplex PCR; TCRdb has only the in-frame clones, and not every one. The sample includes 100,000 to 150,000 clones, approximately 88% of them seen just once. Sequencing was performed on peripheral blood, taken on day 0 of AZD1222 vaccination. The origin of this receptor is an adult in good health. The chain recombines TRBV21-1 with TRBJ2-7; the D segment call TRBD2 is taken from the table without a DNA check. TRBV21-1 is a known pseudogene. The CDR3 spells CASSKGVVAVTYEQYF. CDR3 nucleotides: TGTGCCAGCAGCAAAGGTGTAGTAGCCGTCACCTACGAGCAGTACTTC.